This T cell receptor beta chain was profiled in a study of T cell responses to AZD1222 COVID-19 vaccine (dated by TCRdb to the early 2020s). Study-level background: TCR sequencing covered about 230 trial participants: 200 to 210 given two doses of AZD1222 and approximately 26 given two doses of MenACWY control vaccine. Trial participants were enrolled by age into subgroups of 18-55, 56-69 and 70-plus years, and around 150, 28 and 57 TCR-sequenced participants, respectively, were included in these subgroups.

Results the study describes overall, beyond this receptor: Because no day 14 peak-response samples were available, repertoires were characterized only after the peak T cell response. Vaccine-associated CD4 TCRs spanned the whole spike protein, with dominant responses in regions 160-218 and 743-854. A significant rise in spike-specific TCR breadth and depth was observed after two AZD1222 doses relative to day 0 and relative to MenACWY recipients. Reportedly, almost half of the unique spike-specific TCRs recognized epitopes lying outside the regions that are mutated in the B.1.351 and B.1.1.7 variants. In the small 56-69-year group, the increase in depth fell short of significance, most likely because of low power. Only five to seven AZD1222 recipients were SARS-CoV-2 seropositive at baseline, limiting conclusions about previously exposed vaccinees. Participants were mostly white British, with more females than males. The authors suggested clonal diversity may have been underestimated.

In the paper's terms, the time point label means: about 28 days (+/-7) after the second vaccine dose. AZD1222 recipients whose second dose came at about 4 weeks and those whose second dose came at about 12 weeks were combined into one group, since spike-specific TCR depth and breadth did not differ between the two schedules. The vaccinee samples were drawn from two UK trials, COV001 and COV002, one of which was a single-blind randomized controlled phase 2/3 trial testing AZD1222 (ChAdOx1 nCoV-19) in healthy adults. For TCRbeta chain sequencing, PBMC samples from trial participants were taken at day 0 and at day 28 after the second dose. The junction carries 17 bases between V and J, which are trimmed by 1 base and 2 bases respectively. From its cysteine to its phenylalanine, the CDR3 spans 17 amino acids. Only the CDR3 region is kept as DNA, spanning 51 bases read in frame from base 1. The germline V gene (reference sequence) gives CDR1 as LGHDT and CDR2 as YNNKEL.

The CDR3 regions of human TCRbeta chains were subjected to immunosequencing. Regarding the original processing steps: TCRs in the repertoires were matched against a reference library of SARS-CoV-2-specific TCRs that had been generated with the MIRA antigen-specificity platform. Breadth was defined as the fraction of unique TCRs that were SARS-CoV-2-associated. Depth was defined as the fraction of total T cells that were SARS-CoV-2-associated. Each spike-specific TCR was assigned to its reactive spike region and to a CD4 or CD8 class using the MIRA data. Log10-transformed breadth and depth values were compared by one-way ANOVA with Sidak's multiple comparisons tests. TCRdb provides this immuneACCESS table in a form limited to in-frame rearrangements. Some clones are lacking; in checked studies, under half of them reflect an unresolved V gene, and why the rest are absent is not known. V and J calls and clone size are given by that table; D and trimming were obtained from the DNA. The sample includes roughly 150,000 clones, with around 90% observed a single time. Jointly, the top ten make up roughly 0.98% of the sample.

About this clone: Its antigen has not been determined. Within one base of it there is no much larger clone, and no base qualities were kept.

This receptor was taken from an adult who received the AZD1222 COVID-19 vaccine. The receptor chain draws on TRBV3-1 (or the pseudogene TRBV3-2) and TRBJ1-2; TRBD1 is a possible D gene, resting on 6 matching bases. The specimen was peripheral blood, collected 28 days after the second AZD1222 dose. The sequenced DNA: TGTGCCAGCAGCCAAGCCTACGACAGGACTTTAAACTATGGCTACACCTTC. Protein translation: CASSQAYDRTLNYGYTF.